This TCR beta chain stems from a study of T cells in localized non-small cell lung cancer (TCRdb year 2020). For the study in its entirety: T cell repertoires of some 240 early-stage NSCLC patients were analyzed, with tumors being compared against uninvolved tumor-adjacent lungs. The cohort was made up of 236 treatment-naive NSCLC patients whose localized lung tumors had been resected. The mean age of the NSCLC patients was just over 65 years, with 130 or so men and 110 or so women.

The immunoSEQ Assay was used to sequence TCR beta CDR3 regions from DNA. On the study's bioinformatics: T cell density was computed as TCR beta template counts normalized to usable DNA estimated by amplifying housekeeping genes. Richness was estimated using the preseqR package, with extrapolation to 400,000 templates for PBMC samples and to 120,000 templates for tissue samples. Clonality was defined as one minus Pielou's evenness. Differential abundance testing on productive amino-acid clonotypes, with a minimum total count of 5 and an alpha of 0.1, was used to identify tissue-enriched TCRs. The Jaccard Index and the Morisita Overlap Index were used to measure repertoire overlap between compartments. GLIPH grouped TCR beta CDR3s together with public tetramer-defined viral CDR3s, and a viral motif had to include at least three viral sequences and also show V-gene enrichment. As stored in TCRdb, this immuneACCESS dataset retains in-frame rearrangements with V and J assigned. A fraction of the clones does not appear; measured against another copy, unresolved V genes explain less than half of the discrepancy, and the remainder lacks a known reason. D and trimming were read from the DNA, whereas the V and J calls and clone size are those reported in that table. Across this sample there are around 92,000 clones, with roughly 88% seen only once. The leading ten clones occupy over 3.5% of the sample.

Overall results and qualifications from the work: Of the top 100 tumor clones, a median of roughly 60 were detected in paired uninvolved adjacent lung; around 30 were also among that lung's top 100. Because multi-region tumor sequencing was not done, intratumor heterogeneity could not be ruled out. Higher blood T cell density associated with longer overall survival, while higher adjacent-lung clonality associated with shorter survival. Uninvolved tumor-adjacent lung showed the highest T cell clonality, higher than tumor, which suggests more focused antigenic responses in the adjacent lung. Because the study design was exploratory, TCR variables were selected using unadjusted p-values without false-discovery rate correction.

At diagnosis, peripheral blood, uninvolved tumor-adjacent lung and tumor were collected and stored as a combination of fresh-frozen and FFPE material. For TCR repertoire profiling, the blood samples were analyzed as peripheral blood mononuclear cells. CDR3 length: 13 amino acids, cysteine to phenylalanine. The read is trimmed to its CDR3 DNA, 39 bases read in frame from base 1. A distance of 10 bases separates the germline ends of V and J, which lose 2 bases and 6 bases respectively. The germline V gene encodes CDR1 MDHEN and CDR2 SYDVKM. With respect to this clone: Its specific antigen is unknown. No base qualities exist here, and no much larger clone lies one base off it.

The receptor was derived from a woman between 35 and 75 years old with stage II squamous cell lung carcinoma. The sample in question was PBMCs, obtained before any cancer treatment. The sequence is built from TRBV28 and TRBJ1-1, with the D gene not clear enough to name. The DNA sequence is given as TGTGCCAGCAGTTTAGGTGGTTCCCCTGAAGCTTTCTTT. Its protein is CASSLGGSPEAFF.